This T cell receptor (beta chain) was identified in a study of identical twins. TCRdb re-analysed the 5' RACE reads in MiXCR, keeping a single row per CDR3 protein. The data hold around 960,000 distinct CDR3 sequences, with roughly 12% observed a single time. In addition, the sample was reused for a study of yellow fever vaccine responses in identical twins.

This TCR was sampled from a woman aged 18-29 years in good health. The specimen was PBMCs.

CDR3 sequence: CASTPLGQGIYNTEAFF. CDR3 DNA: TGTGCCAGCACCCCCCTCGGACAGGGGATTTACAACACTGAAGCTTTCTTT. The rearrangement links TRBV12-3 or TRBV12-4 to TRBJ1-1; 9 bases are shared with TRBD1. The CDR3 covers 17 residues. With 7 bases clipped from V and 2 bases from J, the junction kept 14 bases outside the gene matches.